Listed below are T cell receptor beta chains from one sample, sequenced in a study of beta chain features in type 1 diabetes. Profiled with immunoSEQ multiplex PCR; TCRdb holds only in-frame clones, not every one. Found here are around 40,000 clones, approximately 72% of them singletons; the top ten hold more than 2%. The sample taken for sequencing was Tregs from blood. These receptors were obtained from a woman younger than 30 with type 1 diabetes. Each CDR3 is given with its conserved first and last residue. The D gene is left open where the match is weak. Some rows mark clone size as missing; the rest say once, few, many or name a class of expanded clone.

V	D	size	J	DNA	CDR3
TRBV7-2	NA	once	TRBJ2-7	TGTGCCAGCAGCTTGGTTGGGACACCCACCCAGTACTTC	CASSLVGTPTQYF
TRBV29-1	NA	NA	TRBJ1-5	TGCAGCGTTGAGGTGGGCGTCAATCAGCCCCAGCATTTT	CSVEVGVNQPQHF
TRBV5-1	NA	few	TRBJ2-3	TGCGCCAGCAGGGGCTACATCACAGATACGCAGTATTTT	CASRGYITDTQYF
TRBV5-1	NA	NA	TRBJ2-2	TGCGCCAGCAGCTTCCAGAACACCGGGGAGCTGTTTTTT	CASSFQNTGELFF
TRBV2	NA	NA	TRBJ1-1	TGTGCCAGCTCAAGAGGGTTATTGGGCACTGAAGCTTTCTTT	CASSRGLLGTEAFF
TRBV7-9	TRBD2	NA	TRBJ2-2	TGTGCCAGCAGCCGTAGCGGGAGAGGCCCCGGGGAGCTGTTTTTT	CASSRSGRGPGELFF
TRBV7-2	NA	NA	TRBJ1-4	TGTGCCAGCAGGCAGGGGCCGGGAAGGGGGAAACTGTTTTTT	CASRQGPGRGKLFF
TRBV10-3	NA	few	TRBJ2-3	TGTGCCACCCTCGGGGGACTCACAGATACGCAGTATTTT	CATLGGLTDTQYF
TRBV7-9	NA	once	TRBJ2-5	TGTGCCAGCAGCTCTGACTGGTACCAAGAGACCCAGTACTTC	CASSSDWYQETQYF
TRBV11-2	TRBD1	NA	TRBJ2-1	TGTGCCAGCAGCTACACCGGGACAGGGGGCCGCAATGAGCAGTTCTTC	CASSYTGTGGRNEQFF
TRBV6-1	NA	NA	TRBJ2-7	TGTGCCAGCAGTTGGTACAGGGGCGGGGCCTACGAGCAGTACTTC	CASSWYRGGAYEQYF
TRBV20-1	NA	NA	TRBJ2-7	TGCAGTGCTAGAGGAGGCTACGAGCAGTACTTC	CSARGGYEQYF
TRBV28	TRBD2	NA	TRBJ2-3	TGTGCCAGCAGGTCAAGCGGGAGGGCCGTATATACGCAGTATTTT	CASRSSGRAVYTQYF
TRBV18	NA	NA	TRBJ2-7	TGTGCCAGCTCACCTTCCTCGGGATCCGAGCAGTACTTC	CASSPSSGSEQYF
TRBV2	NA	NA	TRBJ1-6	TGTGCCAGCACCCCGGCGGGGGCTCAGTATAATTCACCCCTCCACTTT	CASTPAGAQYNSPLHF
TRBV6-1	NA	NA	TRBJ1-5	TGTGCCAGCAGTGAAGTGGGGCAGGGGAATCAGCCCCAGCATTTT	CASSEVGQGNQPQHF
TRBV29-1	TRBD1	NA	TRBJ1-4	TGCAGCGTCGGCCGGACAGGGGACGTGGGAAAACTGTTTTTT	CSVGRTGDVGKLFF
TRBV30	NA	once	TRBJ2-7	TGTGCCTGGAGTGTACTACAGACCAGGGCCTCCTACGAGCAGTACTTC	CAWSVLQTRASYEQYF
TRBV5-1	NA	NA	TRBJ2-7	TGCGCCAGCAGCTTGATACCACCCGGCTACGAGCAGTACTTC	CASSLIPPGYEQYF
TRBV2	NA	NA	TRBJ2-5	TGTGCCAGCAGTGTCTCACCCGGTGGACAGCAAGAGACCCAGTACTTC	CASSVSPGGQQETQYF
TRBV28	NA	NA	TRBJ1-5	TGTGCCAGCAGTTTTGAGGGCCTCGGGGTCCTTAGCAATCAGCCCCAGCATTTT	CASSFEGLGVLSNQPQHF
TRBV5-1	TRBD2	NA	TRBJ2-2	TGCGCCAGCAGCTTAGGAAGCCTAGCGGGAGCCGGGGAGCTGTTTTTT	CASSLGSLAGAGELFF
TRBV7-2	TRBD2	NA	TRBJ2-2	TGTGCCAGCAGCTTCGCGGAACTAGCGGGAGCCGGGGAGCTGTTTTTT	CASSFAELAGAGELFF
TRBV25-1	TRBD2	NA	TRBJ2-1	TGTGCCAGCAGCCACACAGCGGGAGCTGAGGATGAGCAGTTCTTC	CASSHTAGAEDEQFF
TRBV4-1	NA	few	TRBJ2-2	TGCGCCAGCAGCCAAGAAACGGGGAACACCGGGGAGCTGTTTTTT	CASSQETGNTGELFF
TRBV28	TRBD1	few	TRBJ2-1	TGTGCCAGCAGTGGAAATCCGGGACAGGTTAACAATGAGCAGTTCTTC	CASSGNPGQVNNEQFF
TRBV6-5	NA	NA	TRBJ1-1	TGTGCCAGCAGTTACGGGGGCGGAATGAACACTGAAGCTTTCTTT	CASSYGGGMNTEAFF
TRBV19	NA	NA	TRBJ1-3	TGTGCCAGTAGCAGGGACAGAAACACCATATATTTT	CASSRDRNTIYF
TRBV7-9	NA	NA	TRBJ2-3	TGTGCCAGCAGCTTACTCCGGGAATGGCAGTATTTT	CASSLLREWQYF
TRBV10-3	NA	NA	TRBJ1-1	TGTGCCACCAGAAAGCATGACACTGAAGCTTTCTTT	CATRKHDTEAFF
TRBV19	TRBD1	NA	TRBJ2-1	TGTGCCAGTAGTATACTTGGACAGGGTATTCACGGTGAGCAGTTCTTC	CASSILGQGIHGEQFF
TRBV20-1	NA	NA	TRBJ1-1	TGCAGTGCTGTTAGACAGGTTGAAGCTTTCTTT	CSAVRQVEAFF
TRBV2	TRBD1	once	TRBJ2-7	TGTGCCAGCAGCGCACAGGGGTTACATTCCTACGAGCAGTACTTC	CASSAQGLHSYEQYF
TRBV5-1	NA	few	TRBJ1-1	TGCGCCAGCAGCTTGCGGGACACTGAAGCTTTCTTT	CASSLRDTEAFF
TRBV7-2	NA	NA	TRBJ1-6	TGTGCCAGCAGCTTAGTGGGGAGCTCCTATAATTCACCCCTCCACTTT	CASSLVGSSYNSPLHF
TRBV5-4	NA	few	TRBJ2-2	TGTGCCAGCAGCCCACGGACATCTCCCGGGGAGCTGTTTTTT	CASSPRTSPGELFF
TRBV7-9	NA	NA	TRBJ2-1	TGTGCCAGCAGCTCGACAGGGAGGAATGAGCAGTTCTTC	CASSSTGRNEQFF